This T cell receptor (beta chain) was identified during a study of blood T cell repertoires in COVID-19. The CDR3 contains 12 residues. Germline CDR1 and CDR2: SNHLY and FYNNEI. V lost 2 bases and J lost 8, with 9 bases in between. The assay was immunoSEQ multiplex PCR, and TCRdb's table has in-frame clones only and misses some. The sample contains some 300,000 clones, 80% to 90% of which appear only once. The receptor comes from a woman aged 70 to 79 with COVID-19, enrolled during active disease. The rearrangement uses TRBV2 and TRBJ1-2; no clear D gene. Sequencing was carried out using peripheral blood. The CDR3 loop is CASSESLTGYTF. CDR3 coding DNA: TGTGCCAGCAGTGAAAGCCTAACCGGCTACACCTTC.